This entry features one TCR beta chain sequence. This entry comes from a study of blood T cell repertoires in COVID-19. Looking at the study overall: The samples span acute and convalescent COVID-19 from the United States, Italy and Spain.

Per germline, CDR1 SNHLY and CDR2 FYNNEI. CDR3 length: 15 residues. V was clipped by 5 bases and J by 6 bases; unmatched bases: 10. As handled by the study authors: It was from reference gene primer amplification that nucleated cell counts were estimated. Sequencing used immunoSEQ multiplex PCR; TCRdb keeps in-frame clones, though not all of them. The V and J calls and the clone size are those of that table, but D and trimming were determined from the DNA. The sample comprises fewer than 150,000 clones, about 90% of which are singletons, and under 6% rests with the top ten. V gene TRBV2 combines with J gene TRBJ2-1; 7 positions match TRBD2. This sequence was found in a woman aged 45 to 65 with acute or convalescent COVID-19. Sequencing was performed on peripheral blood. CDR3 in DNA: TGTGCCAGCAGTCTCTTAGCGGGTGGGCGCAATGAGCAGTTCTTC. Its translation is CASSLLAGGRNEQFF.